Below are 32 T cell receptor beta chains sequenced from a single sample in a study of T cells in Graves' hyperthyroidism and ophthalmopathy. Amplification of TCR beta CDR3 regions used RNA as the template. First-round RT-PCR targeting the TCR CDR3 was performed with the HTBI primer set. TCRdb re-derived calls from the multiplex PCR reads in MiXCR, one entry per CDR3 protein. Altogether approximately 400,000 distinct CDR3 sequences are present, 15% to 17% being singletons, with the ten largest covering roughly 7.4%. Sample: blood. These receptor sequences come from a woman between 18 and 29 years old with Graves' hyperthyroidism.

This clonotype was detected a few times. The CDR3: CASQDSGGAGEKLFF. CDR3 in DNA: TGTGCCAGCCAGGATAGCGGGGGGGCCGGGGAAAAACTGTTTTTT. The V call is TRBV28, the J call TRBJ1-4, with D possibly matching TRBD1 (6 bases). This CDR3 comprises 15 residues. The V end was cut by 8 bases, the J end by 8 bases, with 21 bases between. Looked up from germline, CDR1 is MDHEN and CDR2 is SYDVKM. Full variable domain (missing parts from reference TRBV28 and TRBJ1-4): DVKVTQSSRYLVKRTGEKVFLECVQDMDHENMFWYRQDPGLGLRLIYFSYDVKMKEKGDIPEGYSVSREKKERFSLILESASTNQTSMYLCASQDSGGAGEKLFFGSGTQLSVL.

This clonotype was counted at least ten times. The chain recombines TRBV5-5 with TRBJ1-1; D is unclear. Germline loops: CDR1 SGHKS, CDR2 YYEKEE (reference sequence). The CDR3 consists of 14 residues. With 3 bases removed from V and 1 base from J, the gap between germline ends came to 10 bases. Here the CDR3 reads CASSYLSGNTEAFF. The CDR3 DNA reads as TGTGCCAGCAGCTATCTTTCAGGGAACACTGAAGCTTTCTTT.

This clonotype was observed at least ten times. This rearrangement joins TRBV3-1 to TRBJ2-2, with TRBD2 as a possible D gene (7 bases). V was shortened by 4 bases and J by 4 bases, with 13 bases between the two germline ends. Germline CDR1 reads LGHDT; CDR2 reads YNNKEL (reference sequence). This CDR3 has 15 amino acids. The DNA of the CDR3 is TGTGCCAGCAGCCCCTGGGGGGGGGCCACCGGGGAGCTGTTTTTT. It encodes CASSPWGGATGELFF.

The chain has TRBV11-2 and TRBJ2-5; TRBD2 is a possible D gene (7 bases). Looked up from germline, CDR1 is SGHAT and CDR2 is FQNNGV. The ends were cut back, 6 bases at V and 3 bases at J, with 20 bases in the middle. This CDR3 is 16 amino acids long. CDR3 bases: TGTGCCAGCAGAACGGGGAGGGGGGGCTCTAAAGAGACCCAGTACTTC. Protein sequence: CASRTGRGGSKETQYF.

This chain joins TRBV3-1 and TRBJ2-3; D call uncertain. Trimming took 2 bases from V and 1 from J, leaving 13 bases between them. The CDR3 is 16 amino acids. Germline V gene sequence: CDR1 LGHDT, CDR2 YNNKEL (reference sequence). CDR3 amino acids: CASSQCPWPCTDTQYF. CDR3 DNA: TGTGCCAGCAGCCAATGCCCTTGGCCCTGCACAGATACGCAGTATTTT.

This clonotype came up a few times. CDR3 coding DNA: TGTGCCAGCAGTTTATTGGGACAGGGGCGTGGCTACACCTTC. Translated: CASSLLGQGRGYTF. The J gene is TRBJ1-2, the V gene TRBV28, with 10 bases lining up with TRBD1. Germline CDR1 MDHEN, CDR2 SYDVKM. Trimming cost V 1 base and J 7 bases; bases outside gene matches: 3. The CDR3 runs to 14 residues.

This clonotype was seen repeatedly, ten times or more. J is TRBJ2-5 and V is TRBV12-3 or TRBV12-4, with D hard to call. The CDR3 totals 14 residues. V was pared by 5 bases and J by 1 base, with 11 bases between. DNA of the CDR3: TGTGCCAGCAGTGTATCCGACTTCCAAGAGACCCAGTACTTC. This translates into CASSVSDFQETQYF.

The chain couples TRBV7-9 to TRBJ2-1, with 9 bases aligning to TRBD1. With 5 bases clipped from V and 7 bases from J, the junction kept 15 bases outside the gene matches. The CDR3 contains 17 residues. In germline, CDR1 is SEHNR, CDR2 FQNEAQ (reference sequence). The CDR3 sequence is CASSPGPGQGGENEQFF. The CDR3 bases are TGTGCCAGCAGCCCGGGTCCGGGACAGGGAGGGGAGAATGAGCAGTTCTTC. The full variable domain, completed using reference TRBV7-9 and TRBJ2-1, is DTGVSQNPRHKITKRGQNVTFRCDPISEHNRLYWYRQTLGQGPEFLTYFQNEAQLEKSRLLSDRFSAERPKGSFSTLEIQRTEQGDSAMYLCASSPGPGQGGENEQFFGPGTRLTVL.

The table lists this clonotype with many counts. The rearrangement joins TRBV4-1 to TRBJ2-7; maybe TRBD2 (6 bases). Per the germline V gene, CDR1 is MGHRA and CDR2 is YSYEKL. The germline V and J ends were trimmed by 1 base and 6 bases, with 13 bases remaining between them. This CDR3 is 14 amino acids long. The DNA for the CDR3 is TGCGCCAGCAGCCAAGCGACACTAGCCCTCGAGCAGTACTTC. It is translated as CASSQATLALEQYF.

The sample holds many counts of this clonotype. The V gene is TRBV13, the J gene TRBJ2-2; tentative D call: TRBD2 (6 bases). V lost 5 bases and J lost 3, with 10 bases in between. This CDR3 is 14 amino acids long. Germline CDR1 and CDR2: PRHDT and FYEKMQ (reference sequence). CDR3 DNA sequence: TGTGCCAGCAGCCCCGGAGGGTACACCGGGGAGCTGTTTTTT. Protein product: CASSPGGYTGELFF.

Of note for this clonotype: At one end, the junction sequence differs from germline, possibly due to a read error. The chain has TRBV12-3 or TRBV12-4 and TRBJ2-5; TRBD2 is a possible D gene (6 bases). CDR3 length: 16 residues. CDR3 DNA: TGTGCCGGCAGTTTCCCCTTCGGACTAAACCCAGAGACCCAGTACTTC. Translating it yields CAGSFPFGLNPETQYF.

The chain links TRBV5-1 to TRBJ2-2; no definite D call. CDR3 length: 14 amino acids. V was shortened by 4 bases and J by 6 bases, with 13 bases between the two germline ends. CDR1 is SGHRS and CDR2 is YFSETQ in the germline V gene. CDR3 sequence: CASSPAEVPGELFF. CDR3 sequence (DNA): TGCGCCAGCAGCCCGGCAGAAGTACCCGGGGAGCTGTTTTTT.

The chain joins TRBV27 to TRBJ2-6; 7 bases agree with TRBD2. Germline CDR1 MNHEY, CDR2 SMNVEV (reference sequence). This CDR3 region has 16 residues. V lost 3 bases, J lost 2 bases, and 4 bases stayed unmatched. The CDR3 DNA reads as TGTGCCAGCAGTTTCGGCGGGAGACCTGGGGCCAACGTCCTGACTTTC. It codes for CASSFGGRPGANVLTF.

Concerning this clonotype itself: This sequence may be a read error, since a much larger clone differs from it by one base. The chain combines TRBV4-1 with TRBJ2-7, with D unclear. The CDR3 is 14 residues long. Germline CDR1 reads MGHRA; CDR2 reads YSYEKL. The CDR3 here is CASNQVGPSYEQYF. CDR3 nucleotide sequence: TGCGCCAGCAACCAAGTGGGCCCGTCCTACGAGCAGTACTTC.

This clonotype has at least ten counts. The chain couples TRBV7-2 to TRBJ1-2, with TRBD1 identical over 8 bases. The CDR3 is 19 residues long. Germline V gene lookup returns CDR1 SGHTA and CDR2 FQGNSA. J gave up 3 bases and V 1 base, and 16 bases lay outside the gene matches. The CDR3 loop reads CASSLEGQAEWKPHYGYTF. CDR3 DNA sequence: TGTGCCAGCAGCTTAGAGGGACAGGCCGAATGGAAGCCTCACTATGGCTACACCTTC.

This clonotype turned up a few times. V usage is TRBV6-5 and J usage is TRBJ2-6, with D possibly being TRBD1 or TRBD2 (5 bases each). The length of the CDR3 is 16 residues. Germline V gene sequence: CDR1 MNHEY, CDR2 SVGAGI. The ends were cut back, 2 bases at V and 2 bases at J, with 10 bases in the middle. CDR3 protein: CASSYEGWTGANVLTF. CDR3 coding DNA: TGTGCCAGCAGTTACGAGGGGTGGACTGGGGCCAACGTCCTGACTTTC.

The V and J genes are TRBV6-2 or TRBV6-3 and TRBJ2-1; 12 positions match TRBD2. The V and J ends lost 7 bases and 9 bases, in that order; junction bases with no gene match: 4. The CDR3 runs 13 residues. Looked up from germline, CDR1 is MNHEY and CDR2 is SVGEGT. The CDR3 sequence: CASKTSGGVEQFF. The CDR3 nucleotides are TGTGCCAGCAAGACTAGCGGGGGTGTTGAGCAGTTCTTC.

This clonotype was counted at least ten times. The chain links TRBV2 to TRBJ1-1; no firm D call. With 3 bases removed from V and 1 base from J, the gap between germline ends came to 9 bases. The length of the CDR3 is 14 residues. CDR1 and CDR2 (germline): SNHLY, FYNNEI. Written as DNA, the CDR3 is TGTGCCAGCAGTGACTATGCCCAGAACACTGAAGCTTTCTTT. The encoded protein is CASSDYAQNTEAFF. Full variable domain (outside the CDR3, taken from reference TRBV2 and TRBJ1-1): EPEVTQTPSHQVTQMGQEVILRCVPISNHLYFYWYRQILGQKVEFLVSFYNNEISEKSEIFDDQFSVERPDGSNFTLKIRSTKLEDSAMYFCASSDYAQNTEAFFGQGTRLTVV.

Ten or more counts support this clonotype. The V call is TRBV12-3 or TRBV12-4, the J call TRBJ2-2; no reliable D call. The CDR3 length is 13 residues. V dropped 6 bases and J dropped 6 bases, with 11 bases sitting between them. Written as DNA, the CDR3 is TGTGCCAGCAGCCCACACAACGCCGGGGAGCTGTTTTTT. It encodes CASSPHNAGELFF.

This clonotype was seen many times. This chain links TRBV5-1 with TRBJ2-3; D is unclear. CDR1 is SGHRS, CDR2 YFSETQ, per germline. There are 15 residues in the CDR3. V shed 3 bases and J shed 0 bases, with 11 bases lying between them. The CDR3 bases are TGCGCCAGCAGCTCCGTGCAGCCCAGCACAGATACGCAGTATTTT. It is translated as CASSSVQPSTDTQYF.

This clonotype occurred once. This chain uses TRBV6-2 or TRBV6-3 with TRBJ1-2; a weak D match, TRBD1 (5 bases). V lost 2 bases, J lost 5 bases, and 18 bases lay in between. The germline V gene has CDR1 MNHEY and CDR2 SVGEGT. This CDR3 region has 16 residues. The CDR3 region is CASSYTGTGGNYGYTF. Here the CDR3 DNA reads TGTGCCAGCAGTTACACCGGGACCGGAGGAAATTATGGCTACACCTTC.

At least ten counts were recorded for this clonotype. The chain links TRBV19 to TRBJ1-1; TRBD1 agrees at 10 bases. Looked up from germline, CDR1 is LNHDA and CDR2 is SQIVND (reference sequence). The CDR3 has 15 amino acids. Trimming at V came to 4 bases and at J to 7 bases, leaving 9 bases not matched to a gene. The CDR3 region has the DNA TGTGCCAGTAGTAGCCTGGGACAGGGGCAAAATGAAGCTTTCTTT. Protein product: CASSSLGQGQNEAFF.

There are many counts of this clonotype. The CDR3 DNA reads TGCGCCAGCAGCCAAGGGCTAGCGGGCGATACGCAGTATTTT. Protein: CASSQGLAGDTQYF. This chain uses TRBV4-1 with TRBJ2-3, with 8 bases aligning to TRBD2. The CDR3 length is 14 residues. V lost 1 base to trimming and J lost 6 bases; unmatched junction nucleotides: 3. CDR1 MGHRA and CDR2 YSYEKL come from the germline V gene.

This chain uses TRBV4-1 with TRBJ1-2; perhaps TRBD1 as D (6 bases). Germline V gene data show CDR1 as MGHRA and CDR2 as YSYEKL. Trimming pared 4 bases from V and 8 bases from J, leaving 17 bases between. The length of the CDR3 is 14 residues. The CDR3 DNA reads TGCGCCAGCAGCCCAGGGGTCCTTGGTCTGGGCTACACCTTC. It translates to CASSPGVLGLGYTF.

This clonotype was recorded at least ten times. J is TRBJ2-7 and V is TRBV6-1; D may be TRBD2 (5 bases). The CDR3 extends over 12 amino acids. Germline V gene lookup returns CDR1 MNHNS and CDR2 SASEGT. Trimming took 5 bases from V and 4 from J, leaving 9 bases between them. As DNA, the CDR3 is TGTGCCAGCAGTTACGGGGAATACGAGCAGTACTTC. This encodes CASSYGEYEQYF.

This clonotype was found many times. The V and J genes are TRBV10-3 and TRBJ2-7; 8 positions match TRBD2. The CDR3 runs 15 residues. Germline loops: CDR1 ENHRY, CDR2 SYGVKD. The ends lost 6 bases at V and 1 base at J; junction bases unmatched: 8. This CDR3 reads CAISPGGTMSYEQYF. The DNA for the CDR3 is TGTGCCATCAGCCCGGGGGGGACTATGTCCTACGAGCAGTACTTC.

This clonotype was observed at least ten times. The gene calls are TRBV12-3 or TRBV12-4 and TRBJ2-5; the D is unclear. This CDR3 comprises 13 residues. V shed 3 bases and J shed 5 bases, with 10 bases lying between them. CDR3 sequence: CASSFGFGETQYF. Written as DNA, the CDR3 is TGTGCCAGCAGTTTTGGGTTTGGGGAGACCCAGTACTTC.

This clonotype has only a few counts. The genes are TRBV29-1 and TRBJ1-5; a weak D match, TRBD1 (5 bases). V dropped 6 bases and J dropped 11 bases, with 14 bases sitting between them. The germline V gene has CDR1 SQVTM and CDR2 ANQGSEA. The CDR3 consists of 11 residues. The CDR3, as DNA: TGCAGCGTATACCACATGGGGGCCCAGCATTTT. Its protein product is CSVYHMGAQHF.

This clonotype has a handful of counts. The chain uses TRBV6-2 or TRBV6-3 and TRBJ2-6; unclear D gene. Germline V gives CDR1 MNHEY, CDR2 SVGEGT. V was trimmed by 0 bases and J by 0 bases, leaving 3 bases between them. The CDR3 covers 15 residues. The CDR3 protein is CASSYSHSGANVLTF. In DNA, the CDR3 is TGTGCCAGCAGTTACTCGCACTCTGGGGCCAACGTCCTGACTTTC.

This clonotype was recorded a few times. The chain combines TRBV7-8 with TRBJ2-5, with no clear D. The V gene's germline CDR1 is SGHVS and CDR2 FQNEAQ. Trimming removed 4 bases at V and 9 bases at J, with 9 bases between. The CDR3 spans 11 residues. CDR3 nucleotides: TGTGCCAGCAGCTCCCCCGGGTCCCAGTACTTC. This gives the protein CASSSPGSQYF.

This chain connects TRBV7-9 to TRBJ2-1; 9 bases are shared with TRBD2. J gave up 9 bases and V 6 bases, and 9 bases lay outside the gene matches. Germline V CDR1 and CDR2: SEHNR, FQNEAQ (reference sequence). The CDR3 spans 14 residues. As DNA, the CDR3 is TGTGCCAGCAGTCATTTAGGACTAGCGCCTGAGCAGTTCTTC. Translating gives CASSHLGLAPEQFF.

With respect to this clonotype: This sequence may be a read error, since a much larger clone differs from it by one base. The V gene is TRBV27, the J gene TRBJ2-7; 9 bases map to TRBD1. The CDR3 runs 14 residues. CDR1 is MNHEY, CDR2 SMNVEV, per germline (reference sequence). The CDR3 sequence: CVSSYGTGSYEQYF. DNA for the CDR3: TGTGTCAGCAGTTATGGGACAGGGTCCTACGAGCAGTACTTC.